Listed below are T cell receptor beta chains from one sample, sequenced in a study of blood T cell repertoires in COVID-19. Clones were read by immunoSEQ multiplex PCR, and TCRdb kept only the in-frame ones, dropping some. The data show hundreds of thousands of clones, about 87% seen once. Sequenced input: peripheral blood. Receptors were obtained from a man between 18 and 35 years old with COVID-19, enrolled during active disease. The CDR3 runs from the conserved cysteine through the conserved F or W. Each record gives: V gene, D gene, clone size, J gene, CDR3 protein, CDR3 DNA. The D gene is left open where the match is weak. Size is omitted from some rows. Given values are once, few, many or a class for expanded clones.

V: TRBV11-3; D: -; size: -; J: TRBJ2-6; CDR3: CASSLFRGAGANVLTF; DNA: TGTGCCAGCAGCTTATTTCGAGGCGCTGGGGCCAACGTCCTGACTTTC
V: TRBV6-1; D: -; size: -; J: TRBJ1-1; CDR3: CASSVDRYRDSYTEAFF; DNA: TGTGCCAGCAGTGTCGACAGATACCGTGATTCTTACACTGAAGCTTTCTTT
V: TRBV6-1; D: -; size: once; J: TRBJ2-7; CDR3: CASSDYTFISYEQYF; DNA: TGTGCCAGCAGTGATTACACGTTTATCTCCTACGAGCAGTACTTC
V: TRBV11-3; D: TRBD2; size: -; J: TRBJ2-7; CDR3: CASSMELAGSYEQYF; DNA: TGTGCCAGCAGCATGGAACTAGCGGGCTCCTACGAGCAGTACTTC
V: TRBV30; D: -; size: -; J: TRBJ2-5; CDR3: CAWTGGFGEQETQYF; DNA: TGTGCCTGGACTGGGGGCTTTGGCGAGCAAGAGACCCAGTACTTC
V: TRBV19; D: TRBD1; size: -; J: TRBJ2-2; CDR3: CASSIWGQGAGELFF; DNA: TGTGCCAGTAGTATCTGGGGTCAGGGGGCCGGGGAGCTGTTTTTT
V: TRBV9; D: TRBD1; size: -; J: TRBJ1-3; CDR3: CASSVHQGGSGNTIYF; DNA: TGTGCCAGCAGCGTACACCAGGGGGGCTCTGGAAACACCATATATTTT
V: TRBV11-3; D: -; size: -; J: TRBJ2-3; CDR3: CASSLQGGLAGGAADTQYF; DNA: TGTGCCAGCAGCCTCCAGGGGGGCCTCGCGGGAGGAGCGGCAGATACGCAGTATTTT
V: TRBV18; D: TRBD2; size: -; J: TRBJ2-5; CDR3: CASSPMAGGRETQYF; DNA: TGTGCCAGCTCACCCATGGCGGGAGGACGAGAGACCCAGTACTTC
V: TRBV5-1; D: -; size: -; J: TRBJ2-3; CDR3: CASSSTGSTDTQYF; DNA: TGCGCCAGCAGCTCGACAGGTAGCACAGATACGCAGTATTTT
V: TRBV2; D: -; size: -; J: TRBJ2-3; CDR3: CASSVGDTQYF; DNA: TGTGCCAGCAGTGTCGGAGATACGCAGTATTTT
V: TRBV5-5; D: TRBD1; size: -; J: TRBJ2-1; CDR3: CASKGQANEQFF; DNA: TGTGCCAGCAAAGGACAGGCTAATGAGCAGTTCTTC
V: TRBV14; D: TRBD2; size: -; J: TRBJ2-1; CDR3: CASSQAGGPRNEQFF; DNA: TGTGCCAGCAGCCAAGCGGGAGGGCCTAGAAATGAGCAGTTCTTC
V: TRBV4-1; D: -; size: -; J: TRBJ1-2; CDR3: CASSQTGSYGYTF; DNA: TGCGCCAGCAGCCAAACAGGCTCCTATGGCTACACCTTC
V: TRBV4-1; D: TRBD2; size: -; J: TRBJ2-1; CDR3: CASSPTSGTNNEQFF; DNA: TGCGCCAGCAGTCCGACTAGCGGCACTAACAATGAGCAGTTCTTC
V: TRBV2; D: TRBD2; size: -; J: TRBJ2-1; CDR3: CASSSSGRAYYNEQFF; DNA: TGTGCCAGCAGTAGTAGCGGGAGGGCCTACTACAATGAGCAGTTCTTC
V: TRBV28; D: -; size: -; J: TRBJ1-6; CDR3: CASSYRNYSPLHF; DNA: TGTGCCAGCAGTTACAGGAATTATTCACCCCTCCACTTT
V: TRBV5-1; D: TRBD1; size: -; J: TRBJ1-3; CDR3: CASSPGQGENTIYF; DNA: TGCGCCAGCAGCCCCGGACAGGGGGAAAACACCATATATTTT
V: TRBV7-2; D: TRBD2; size: -; J: TRBJ2-3; CDR3: CASSSKGLAGYDTQYF; DNA: TGTGCCAGCAGTTCTAAGGGACTAGCGGGATATGATACGCAGTATTTT
V: TRBV19; D: TRBD1; size: -; J: TRBJ2-2; CDR3: CASSRDRAGTGELFF; DNA: TGTGCCAGTAGTAGGGACAGGGCAGGGACCGGGGAGCTGTTTTTT
V: TRBV9; D: -; size: once; J: TRBJ2-3; CDR3: CASSVAEYPDTQYF; DNA: TGTGCCAGCAGCGTAGCCGAGTATCCAGATACGCAGTATTTT
V: TRBV2; D: TRBD1; size: few; J: TRBJ1-5; CDR3: CASSDRVSNQPQHF; DNA: TGTGCCAGCAGCGACAGGGTGAGCAATCAGCCCCAGCATTTT
V: TRBV19; D: TRBD1; size: once; J: TRBJ2-1; CDR3: CASSSWPGQGVGEQFF; DNA: TGTGCCAGTAGTTCTTGGCCGGGACAGGGAGTAGGTGAGCAGTTCTTC